One and the same sample provided the 3 T cell receptor beta chains below, sequenced in a study of blood T cell repertoires in COVID-19. Profiling relied on immunoSEQ multiplex PCR, and the TCRdb table lists in-frame clones only, not all of them. The sample lists around 69,000 clones, more than 80% occurring once. Source material: peripheral blood. The receptor source for this set is a woman in her sixties or seventies with acute or convalescent COVID-19.

The gene calls are TRBV10-3 and TRBJ1-4; weak D call: TRBD1 (5 bases). The CDR3 covers 13 residues. Trimming removed 10 bases from V and 2 bases from J, with 11 bases in between. CDR1 and CDR2 (germline): ENHRY, SYGVKD. The CDR3 DNA sequence: TGTGCCAGTTCCGGGGGGACTAATGAAAAACTGTTTTTT. It codes for CASSGGTNEKLFF.

The DNA of the CDR3 is TGTGCCAGCAGCTTAATACCTCCTCGGGGGAGCAATCAGCCCCAGCATTTT. Protein sequence: CASSLIPPRGSNQPQHF. The rearrangement uses TRBV7-6 and TRBJ1-5; D is perhaps TRBD1 (5 bases). Germline CDR1 and CDR2: SGHVS and FNYEAQ. CDR3 length: 17 amino acids. V shed 2 bases and J shed 1 base, with 15 bases lying between them.

This sequence joins TRBV10-1 and TRBJ2-5; 7 bases align to TRBD1. With 7 bases clipped from V and 7 bases from J, the junction kept 6 bases outside the gene matches. CDR1 WNHNN and CDR2 SYGVQD come from the germline V gene (reference sequence). This CDR3 has 12 residues. The CDR3 is CASIGTEGTQYF. In DNA form, the CDR3 reads TGCGCCAGCATTGGGACAGAAGGGACCCAGTACTTC.